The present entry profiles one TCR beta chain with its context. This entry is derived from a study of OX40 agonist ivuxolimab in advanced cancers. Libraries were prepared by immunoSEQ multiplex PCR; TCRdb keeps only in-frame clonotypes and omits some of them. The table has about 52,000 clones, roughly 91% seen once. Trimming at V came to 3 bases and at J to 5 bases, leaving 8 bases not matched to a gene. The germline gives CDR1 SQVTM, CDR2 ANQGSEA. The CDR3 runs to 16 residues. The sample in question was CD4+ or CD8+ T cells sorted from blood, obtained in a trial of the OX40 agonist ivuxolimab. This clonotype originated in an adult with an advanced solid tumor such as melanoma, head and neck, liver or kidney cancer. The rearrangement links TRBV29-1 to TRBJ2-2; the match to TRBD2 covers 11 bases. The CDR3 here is CSVEELAGDGTGELFF. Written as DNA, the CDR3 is TGCAGCGTTGAGGAACTAGCGGGAGATGGGACCGGGGAGCTGTTTTTT.